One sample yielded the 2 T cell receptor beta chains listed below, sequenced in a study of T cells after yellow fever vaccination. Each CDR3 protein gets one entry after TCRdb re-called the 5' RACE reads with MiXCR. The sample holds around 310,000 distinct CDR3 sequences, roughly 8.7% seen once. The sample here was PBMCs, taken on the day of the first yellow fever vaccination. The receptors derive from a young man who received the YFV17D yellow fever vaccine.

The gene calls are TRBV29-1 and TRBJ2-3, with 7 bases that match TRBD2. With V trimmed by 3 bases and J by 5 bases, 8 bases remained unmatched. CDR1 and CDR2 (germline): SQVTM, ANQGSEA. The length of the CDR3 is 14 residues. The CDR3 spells CSVEGVRTRDTQYF. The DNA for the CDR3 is TGCAGCGTTGAGGGGGTTCGGACTAGAGATACGCAGTATTTT.

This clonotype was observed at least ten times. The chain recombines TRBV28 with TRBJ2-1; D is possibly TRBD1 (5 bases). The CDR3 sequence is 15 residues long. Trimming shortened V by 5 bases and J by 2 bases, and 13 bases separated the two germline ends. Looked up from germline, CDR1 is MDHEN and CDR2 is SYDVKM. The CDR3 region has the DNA TGTGCCAGCAGTCTACTTCCGACAGCCTACAATGAGCAGTTCTTC. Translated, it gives CASSLLPTAYNEQFF.